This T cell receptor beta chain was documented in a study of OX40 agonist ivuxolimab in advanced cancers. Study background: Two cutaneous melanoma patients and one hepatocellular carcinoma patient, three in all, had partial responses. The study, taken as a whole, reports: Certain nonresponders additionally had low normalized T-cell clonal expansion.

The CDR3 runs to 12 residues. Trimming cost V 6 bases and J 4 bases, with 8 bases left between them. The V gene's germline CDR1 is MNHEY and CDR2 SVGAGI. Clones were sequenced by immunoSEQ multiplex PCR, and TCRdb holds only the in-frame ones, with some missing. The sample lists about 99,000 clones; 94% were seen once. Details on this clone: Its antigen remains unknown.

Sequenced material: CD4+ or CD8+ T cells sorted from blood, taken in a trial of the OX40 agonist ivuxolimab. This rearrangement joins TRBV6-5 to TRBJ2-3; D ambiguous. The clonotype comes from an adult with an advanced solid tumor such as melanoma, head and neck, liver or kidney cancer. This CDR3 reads CASRGLADTQYF. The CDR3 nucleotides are TGTGCCAGCAGAGGGTTGGCAGATACGCAGTATTTT.